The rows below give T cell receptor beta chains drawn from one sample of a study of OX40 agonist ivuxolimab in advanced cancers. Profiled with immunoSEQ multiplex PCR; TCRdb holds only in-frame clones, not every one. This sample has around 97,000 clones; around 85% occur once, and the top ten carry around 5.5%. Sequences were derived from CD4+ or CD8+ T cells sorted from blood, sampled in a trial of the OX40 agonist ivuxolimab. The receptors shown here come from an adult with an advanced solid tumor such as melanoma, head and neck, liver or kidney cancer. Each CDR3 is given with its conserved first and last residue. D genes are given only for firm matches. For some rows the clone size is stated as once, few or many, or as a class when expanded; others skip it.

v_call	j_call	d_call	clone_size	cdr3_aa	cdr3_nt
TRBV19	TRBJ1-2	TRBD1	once	CASSPGQVYGYTF	TGTGCCAGTAGCCCCGGACAGGTCTATGGCTACACCTTC
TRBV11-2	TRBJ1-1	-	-	CASSLAATNAFF	TGTGCCAGCAGCTTAGCGGCAACCAATGCTTTCTTT
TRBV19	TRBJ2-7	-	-	CASGGDGGSGSYEQYF	TGTGCCAGTGGCGGGGACGGTGGTAGCGGATCCTACGAGCAGTACTTC
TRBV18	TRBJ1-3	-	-	CASSPTAYSGNTIYF	TGTGCCAGCTCACCTACAGCGTACTCTGGAAACACCATATATTTT
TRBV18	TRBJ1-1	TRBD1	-	CASSQGASTEAFF	TGTGCCAGCTCACAGGGGGCGAGCACTGAAGCTTTCTTT
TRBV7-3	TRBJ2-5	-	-	CASSLSQEETQYF	TGTGCCAGCAGCTTAAGTCAGGAAGAGACCCAGTACTTC
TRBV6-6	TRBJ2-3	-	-	CASSDLLPTDTQYF	TGTGCCAGCTCAGATCTGCTCCCCACAGATACGCAGTATTTT
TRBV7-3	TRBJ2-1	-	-	CASSLATTRSSYNEQFF	TGTGCCAGCAGCTTAGCTACCACTAGGAGCTCCTACAATGAGCAGTTCTTC
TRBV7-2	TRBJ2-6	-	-	CASSTLLRVLTF	TGTGCCAGCAGCACCCTGCTTCGCGTCCTGACTTTC
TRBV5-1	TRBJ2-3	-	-	CASSVRGVADTQYF	TGCGCCAGCAGCGTCAGGGGAGTCGCAGATACGCAGTATTTT
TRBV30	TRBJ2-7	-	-	CAWRNGRSYEQYF	TGTGCCTGGAGAAACGGACGGAGCTACGAGCAGTACTTC
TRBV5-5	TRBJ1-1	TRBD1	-	CASSLGDRGNRAFF	TGTGCCAGCAGCTTGGGGGACAGGGGAAATCGAGCTTTCTTT
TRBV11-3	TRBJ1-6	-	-	CASSQRGSYNSPLHF	TGTGCCAGCAGCCAACGAGGCTCCTATAATTCACCCCTCCACTTT
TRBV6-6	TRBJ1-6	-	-	CASIREISYNSPLHF	TGTGCCAGCATCCGAGAGATCTCCTATAATTCACCCCTCCACTTT
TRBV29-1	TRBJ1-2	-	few	CSVEDLRTLAGNGYTF	TGCAGCGTTGAAGATCTCCGGACCCTGGCGGGCAATGGCTACACCTTC
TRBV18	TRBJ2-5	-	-	CASSPLRIGGTFQETQYF	TGTGCCAGCTCACCTCTCCGAATTGGGGGGACGTTCCAAGAGACCCAGTACTTC
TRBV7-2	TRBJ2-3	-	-	CASSYRGAGAADTQYF	TGTGCCAGCAGCTACCGGGGGGCGGGAGCGGCAGATACGCAGTATTTT
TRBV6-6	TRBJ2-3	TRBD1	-	CASTMGQGASTDTQYF	TGTGCCAGCACGATGGGACAGGGAGCTTCCACAGATACGCAGTATTTT
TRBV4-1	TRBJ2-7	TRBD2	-	CASSHSLRTRSPEQYF	TGCGCCAGCAGCCACTCTCTTAGGACTAGGTCCCCCGAGCAGTACTTC
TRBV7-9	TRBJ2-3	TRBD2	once	CASRPTSGNADTQYF	TGTGCCAGCCGCCCCACTAGCGGGAATGCAGATACGCAGTATTTT
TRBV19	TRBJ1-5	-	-	CASSIADTTEPQHF	TGTGCCAGTAGTATTGCGGACACAACGGAGCCCCAGCATTTT
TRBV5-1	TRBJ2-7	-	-	CASSDSALYEQYF	TGCGCCAGCAGTGACTCGGCTCTCTACGAGCAGTACTTC
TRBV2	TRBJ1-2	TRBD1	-	CASGRDRSLSYTF	TGTGCCAGCGGAAGGGACAGAAGTTTATCCTACACCTTC
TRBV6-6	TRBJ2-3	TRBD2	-	CASLPRGRGDTDTQYF	TGTGCCAGCCTCCCGCGGGGCCGGGGGGACACAGATACGCAGTATTTT
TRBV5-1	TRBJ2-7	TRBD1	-	CASSLWTGVEQYF	TGCGCCAGCAGCCTATGGACAGGGGTTGAGCAGTACTTC
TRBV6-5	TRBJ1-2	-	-	CASSIRDANYGYTF	TGTGCCAGCAGTATTAGGGACGCCAACTATGGCTACACCTTC
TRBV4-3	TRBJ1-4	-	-	CASSQDSNDLLFNEKLFF	TGCGCCAGCAGCCAAGATAGTAACGACCTCCTTTTCAATGAAAAACTGTTTTTT
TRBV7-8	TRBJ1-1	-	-	CASSPQVNTEAFF	TGTGCCAGCAGCCCACAGGTGAACACTGAAGCTTTCTTT
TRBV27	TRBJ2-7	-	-	CASSPVNSYEQYF	TGTGCCAGCAGTCCGGTTAACTCCTACGAGCAGTACTTC
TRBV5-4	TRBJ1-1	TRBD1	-	CASSAGTGNTEAFF	TGTGCCAGCAGCGCCGGGACAGGGAATACTGAAGCTTTCTTT